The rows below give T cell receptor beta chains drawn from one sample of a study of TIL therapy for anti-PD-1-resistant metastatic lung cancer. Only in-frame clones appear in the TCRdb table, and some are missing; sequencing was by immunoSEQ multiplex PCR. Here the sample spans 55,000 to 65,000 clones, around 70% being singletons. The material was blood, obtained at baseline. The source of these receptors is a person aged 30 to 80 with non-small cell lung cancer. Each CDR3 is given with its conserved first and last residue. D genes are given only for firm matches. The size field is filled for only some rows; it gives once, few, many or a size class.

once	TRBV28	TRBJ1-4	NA	CASSLTTVGEKLFF	TGTGCCAGCAGTTTAACGACGGTGGGGGAAAAACTGTTTTTT
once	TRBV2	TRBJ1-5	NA	CASSSLENQPQHF	TGTGCCAGCAGTAGCCTGGAGAATCAGCCCCAGCATTTT
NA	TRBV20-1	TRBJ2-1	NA	CSARPVLEQFF	TGCAGTGCAAGACCAGTTCTTGAGCAGTTCTTC
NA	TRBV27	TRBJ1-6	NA	CASSFGGAHSPLHF	TGTGCCAGCAGTTTCGGGGGCGCCCATTCACCCCTCCACTTT
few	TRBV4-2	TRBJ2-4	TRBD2	CASSKVDGGRSDIQYF	TGTGCCAGCAGCAAGGTTGATGGCGGGAGGTCGGACATTCAGTACTTC
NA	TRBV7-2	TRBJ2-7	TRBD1	CASSFTGTGSYEQYF	TGTGCCAGCAGCTTTACCGGGACAGGGTCCTACGAGCAGTACTTC
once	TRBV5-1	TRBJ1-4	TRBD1	CASSPGDRAEKLFF	TGCGCCAGCAGCCCCGGGGACAGGGCTGAAAAACTGTTTTTT
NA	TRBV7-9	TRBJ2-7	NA	CASSLESYEQYF	TGTGCCAGCAGCTTAGAGTCCTACGAGCAGTACTTC
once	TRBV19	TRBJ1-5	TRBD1	CASSIHRGDQPQHF	TGTGCCAGTAGTATCCACAGGGGCGATCAGCCCCAGCATTTT
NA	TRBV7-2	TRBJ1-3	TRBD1	CASSAGTGGFLWGNTIYF	TGTGCCAGCAGCGCAGGGACAGGGGGGTTCTTATGGGGAAACACCATATATTTT
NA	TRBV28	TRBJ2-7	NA	CASSLKGVLSYEQYF	TGTGCCAGCAGTTTAAAAGGGGTCCTATCCTACGAGCAGTACTTC
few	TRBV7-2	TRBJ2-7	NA	CASSLRYEQYF	TGTGCCAGCAGCCTAAGGTACGAGCAGTACTTC
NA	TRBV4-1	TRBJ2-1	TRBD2	CASSQDGTSGSFEQFF	TGCGCCAGCAGCCAAGACGGGACTAGCGGTTCTTTCGAGCAGTTCTTC
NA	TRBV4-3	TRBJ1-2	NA	CASSQEWVTNYGYTF	TGCGCCAGCAGCCAAGAGTGGGTCACCAACTATGGCTACACCTTC
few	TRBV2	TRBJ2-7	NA	CASSEFDWEGASYEQYF	TGTGCCAGCAGTGAATTTGATTGGGAGGGGGCCTCCTACGAGCAGTACTTC
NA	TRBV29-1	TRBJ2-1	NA	CSFPGGTTYNEQFF	TGCAGCTTCCCCGGCGGGACCACATACAATGAGCAGTTCTTC
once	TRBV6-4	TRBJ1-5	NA	CASSSQEGQPQHF	TGTGCCAGCAGCTCCCAAGAGGGCCAGCCCCAGCATTTT
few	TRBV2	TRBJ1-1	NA	CASSESSAQAFF	TGTGCCAGCAGTGAAAGTTCGGCCCAAGCTTTCTTT
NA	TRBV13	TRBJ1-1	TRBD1	CASSPGQGVANTEAFF	TGTGCCAGCAGTCCCGGACAGGGGGTTGCGAACACTGAAGCTTTCTTT
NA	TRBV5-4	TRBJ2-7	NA	CASSLGRGSYEQYF	TGTGCCAGCAGCTTGGGGCGGGGCTCCTACGAGCAGTACTTC
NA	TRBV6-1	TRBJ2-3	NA	CASSLDGASTDTQYF	TGTGCCAGCAGCCTGGATGGGGCTAGCACAGATACGCAGTATTTT
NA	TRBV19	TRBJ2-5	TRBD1	CASSWTGGETQYF	TGTGCCAGTAGTTGGACAGGGGGGGAGACCCAGTACTTC
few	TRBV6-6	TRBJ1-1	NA	CASNDIYTEAFF	TGTGCCAGCAACGACATCTACACTGAAGCTTTCTTT
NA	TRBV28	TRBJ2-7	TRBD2	CASSPGGSTYEQYF	TGTGCCAGCAGCCCCGGGGGGTCCACCTACGAGCAGTACTTC
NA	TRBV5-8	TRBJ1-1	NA	CASSPAEAFF	TGTGCCAGCAGCCCGGCTGAAGCTTTCTTT
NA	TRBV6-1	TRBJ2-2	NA	CASRDTSNTGELFF	TGTGCCAGCAGGGACACTTCGAACACCGGGGAGCTGTTTTTT
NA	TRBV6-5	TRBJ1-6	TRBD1	CASSYDRAVNSPLHF	TGTGCCAGCAGTTACGACAGGGCTGTTAATTCACCCCTCCACTTT
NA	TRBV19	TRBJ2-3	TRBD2	CASTRTSGPTDTQYF	TGTGCCAGTACCAGGACTAGCGGGCCCACAGATACGCAGTATTTT
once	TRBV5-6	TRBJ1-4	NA	CASSLGWGTTNEKLFF	TGTGCCAGCAGCTTGGGTTGGGGCACAACTAATGAAAAACTGTTTTTT
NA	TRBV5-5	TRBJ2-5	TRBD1	CASSFRPAGTGTQETQYF	TGTGCCAGCAGCTTCCGGCCGGCCGGGACAGGCACTCAAGAGACCCAGTACTTC